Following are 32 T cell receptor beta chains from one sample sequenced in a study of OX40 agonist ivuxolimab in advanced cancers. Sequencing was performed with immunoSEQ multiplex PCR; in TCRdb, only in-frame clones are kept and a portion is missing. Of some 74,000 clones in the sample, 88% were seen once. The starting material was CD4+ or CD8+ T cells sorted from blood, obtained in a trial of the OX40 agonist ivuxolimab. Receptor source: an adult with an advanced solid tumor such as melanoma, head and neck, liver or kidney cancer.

The CDR3 is CASTKDGSNQPQHF. CDR3 nucleotides: TGTGCCAGCACTAAAGACGGTAGCAATCAGCCCCAGCATTTT. The chain combines TRBV6-5 with TRBJ1-5; D is undetermined. In germline, CDR1 is MNHEY, CDR2 SVGAGI. There are 14 residues in the CDR3. Trimming took 7 bases from V and 0 from J, leaving 10 bases between them.

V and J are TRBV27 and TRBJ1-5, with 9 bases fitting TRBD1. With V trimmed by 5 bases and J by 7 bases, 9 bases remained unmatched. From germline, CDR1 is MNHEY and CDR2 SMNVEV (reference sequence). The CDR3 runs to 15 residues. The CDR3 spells CASSAGTGLEQPQHF. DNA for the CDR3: TGTGCCAGCAGTGCCGGGACAGGGTTGGAGCAGCCCCAGCATTTT.

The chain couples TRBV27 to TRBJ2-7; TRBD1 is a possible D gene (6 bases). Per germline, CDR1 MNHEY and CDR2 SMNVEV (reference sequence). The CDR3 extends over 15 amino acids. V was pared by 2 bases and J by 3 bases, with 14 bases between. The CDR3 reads CASSLGGDGFYEQYF. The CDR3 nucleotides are TGTGCCAGCAGTTTAGGGGGCGATGGCTTCTACGAGCAGTACTTC.

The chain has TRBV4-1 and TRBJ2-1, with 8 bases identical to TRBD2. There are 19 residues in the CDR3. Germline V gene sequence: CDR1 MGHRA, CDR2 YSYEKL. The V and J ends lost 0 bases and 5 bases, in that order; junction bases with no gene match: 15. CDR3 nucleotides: TGCGCCAGCAGCCAAGAGGGGGGACTAGTAAGTCTTAGGAACAATGAGCAGTTCTTC. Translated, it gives CASSQEGGLVSLRNNEQFF.

CDR3 residues: CASSRSTSGVSYNEQFF. The CDR3 DNA follows: TGTGCCAGCAGCCGTTCGACTAGCGGGGTCTCCTACAATGAGCAGTTCTTC. The rearrangement links TRBV7-9 to TRBJ2-1, with 11 positions matching TRBD2. The CDR3 spans 17 residues. V was clipped by 5 bases and J by 0 bases; unmatched bases: 6. Germline CDR1 is SEHNR and CDR2 is FQNEAQ (reference sequence).

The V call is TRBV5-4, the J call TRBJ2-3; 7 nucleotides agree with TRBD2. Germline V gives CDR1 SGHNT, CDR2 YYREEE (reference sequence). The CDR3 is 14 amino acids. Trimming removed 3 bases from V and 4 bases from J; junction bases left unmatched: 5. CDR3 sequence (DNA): TGTGCCAGCAGCTCCAGCGGGAAGGCAGATACGCAGTATTTT. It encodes CASSSSGKADTQYF.

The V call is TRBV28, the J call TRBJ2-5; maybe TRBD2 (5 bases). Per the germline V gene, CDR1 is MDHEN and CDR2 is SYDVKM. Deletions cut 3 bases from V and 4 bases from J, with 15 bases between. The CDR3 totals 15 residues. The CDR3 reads CASSLSRAARETQYF. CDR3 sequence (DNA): TGTGCCAGCAGTTTGTCGAGGGCCGCCCGAGAGACCCAGTACTTC.

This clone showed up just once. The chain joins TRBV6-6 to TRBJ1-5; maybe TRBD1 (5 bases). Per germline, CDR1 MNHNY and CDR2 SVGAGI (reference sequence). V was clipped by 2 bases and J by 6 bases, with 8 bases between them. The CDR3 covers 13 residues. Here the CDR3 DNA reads TGTGCCAGCAGTTACGGGGGGGGTCAGCCCCAGCATTTT. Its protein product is CASSYGGGQPQHF.

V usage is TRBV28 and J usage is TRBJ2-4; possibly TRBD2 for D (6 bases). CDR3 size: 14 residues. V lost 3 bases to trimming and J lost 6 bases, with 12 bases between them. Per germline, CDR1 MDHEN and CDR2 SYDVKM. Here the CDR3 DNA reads TGTGCCAGCAGTTTTCGAGGGGAGGTAAACATTCAGTACTTC. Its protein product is CASSFRGEVNIQYF.

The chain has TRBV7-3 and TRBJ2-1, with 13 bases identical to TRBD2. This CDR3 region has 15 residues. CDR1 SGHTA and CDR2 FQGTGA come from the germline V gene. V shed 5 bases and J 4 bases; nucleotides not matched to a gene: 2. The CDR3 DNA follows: TGTGCCAGCAGCCGGACTAGCGGGAGTTACAATGAGCAGTTCTTC. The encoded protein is CASSRTSGSYNEQFF.

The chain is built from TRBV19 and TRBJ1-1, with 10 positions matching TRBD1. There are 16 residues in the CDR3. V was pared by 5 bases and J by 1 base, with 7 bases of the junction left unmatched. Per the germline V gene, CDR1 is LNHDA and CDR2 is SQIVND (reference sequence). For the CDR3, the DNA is TGTGCCAGTAGTCAGGGACAGGGGAGAAGGAACACTGAAGCTTTCTTT. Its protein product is CASSQGQGRRNTEAFF.

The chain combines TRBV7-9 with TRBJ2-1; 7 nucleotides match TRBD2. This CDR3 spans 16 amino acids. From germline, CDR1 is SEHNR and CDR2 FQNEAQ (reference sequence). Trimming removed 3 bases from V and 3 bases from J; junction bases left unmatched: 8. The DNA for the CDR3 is TGTGCCAGCAGCTTGTATGCGGGAGAGATCTACAATGAGCAGTTCTTC. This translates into CASSLYAGEIYNEQFF.

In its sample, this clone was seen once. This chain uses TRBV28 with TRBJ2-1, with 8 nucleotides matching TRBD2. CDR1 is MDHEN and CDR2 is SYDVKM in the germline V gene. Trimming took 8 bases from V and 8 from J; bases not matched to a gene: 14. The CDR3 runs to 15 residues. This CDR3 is CASVAGFSTFDEQFF. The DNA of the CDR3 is TGTGCCAGCGTAGCGGGGTTTAGTACTTTCGATGAGCAGTTCTTC.

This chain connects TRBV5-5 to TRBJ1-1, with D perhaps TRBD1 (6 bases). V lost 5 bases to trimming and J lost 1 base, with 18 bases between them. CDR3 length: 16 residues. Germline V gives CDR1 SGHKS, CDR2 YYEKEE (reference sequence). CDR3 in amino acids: CASSFFGGASNTEAFF. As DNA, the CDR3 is TGTGCCAGCAGTTTTTTTGGGGGGGCCTCGAACACTGAAGCTTTCTTT.

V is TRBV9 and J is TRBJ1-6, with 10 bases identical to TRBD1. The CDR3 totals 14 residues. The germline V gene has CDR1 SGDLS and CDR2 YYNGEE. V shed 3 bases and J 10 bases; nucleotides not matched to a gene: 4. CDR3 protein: CASSADRGRSPLHF. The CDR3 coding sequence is TGTGCCAGCAGCGCGGACAGGGGGAGGTCACCCCTCCACTTT.

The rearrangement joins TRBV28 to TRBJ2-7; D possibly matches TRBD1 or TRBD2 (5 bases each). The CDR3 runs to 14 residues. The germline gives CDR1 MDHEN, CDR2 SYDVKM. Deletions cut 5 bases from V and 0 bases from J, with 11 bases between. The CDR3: CASSPAGSSYEQYF. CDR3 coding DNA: TGTGCCAGCAGTCCGGCAGGGAGCTCCTACGAGCAGTACTTC.

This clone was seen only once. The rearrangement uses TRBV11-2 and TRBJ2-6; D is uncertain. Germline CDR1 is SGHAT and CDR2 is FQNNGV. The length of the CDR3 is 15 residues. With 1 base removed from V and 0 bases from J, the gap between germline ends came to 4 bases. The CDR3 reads CASSLVSSGANVLTF. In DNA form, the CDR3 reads TGTGCCAGCAGCTTAGTTAGCTCTGGGGCCAACGTCCTGACTTTC.

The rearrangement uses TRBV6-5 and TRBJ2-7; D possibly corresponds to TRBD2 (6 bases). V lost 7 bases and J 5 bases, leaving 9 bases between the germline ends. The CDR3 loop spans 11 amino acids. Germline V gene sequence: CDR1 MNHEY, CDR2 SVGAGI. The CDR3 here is CASMRGDEQYF. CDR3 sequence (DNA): TGTGCCAGCATGCGGGGAGACGAGCAGTACTTC.

CDR3 protein: CASSEGGGSYEQYF. The CDR3 DNA is TGTGCCAGCTCAGAGGGCGGCGGGAGTTACGAGCAGTACTTC. The V gene is TRBV18, the J gene TRBJ2-5, with 7 bases matching TRBD2. The assigned J gene may be wrong: the sequence end matches TRBJ2-7 better. This CDR3 contains 14 residues. From germline, CDR1 is KGHSH and CDR2 LQKENI.

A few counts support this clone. CDR3 loop: CASSGQGLYTGELFF. CDR3 coding DNA: TGTGCCAGTAGTGGACAGGGGTTATACACCGGGGAGCTGTTTTTT. V is TRBV19 and J is TRBJ2-2; 9 bases map to TRBD1. The CDR3 has 15 residues. Germline V gene sequence: CDR1 LNHDA, CDR2 SQIVND (reference sequence). J lost 3 bases, V lost 5 bases, and 4 bases had no gene match.

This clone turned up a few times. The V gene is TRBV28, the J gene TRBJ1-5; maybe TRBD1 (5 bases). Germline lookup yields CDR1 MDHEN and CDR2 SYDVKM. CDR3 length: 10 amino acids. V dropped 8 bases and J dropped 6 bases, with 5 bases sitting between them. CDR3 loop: CASGTQPQHF. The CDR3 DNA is TGTGCCAGCGGGACTCAGCCCCAGCATTTT.

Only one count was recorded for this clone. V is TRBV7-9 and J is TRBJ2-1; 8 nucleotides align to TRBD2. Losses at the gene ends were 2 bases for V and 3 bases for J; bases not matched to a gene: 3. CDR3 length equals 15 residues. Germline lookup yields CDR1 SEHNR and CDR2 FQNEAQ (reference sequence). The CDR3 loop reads CASSLSGSFYNEQFF. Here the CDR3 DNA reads TGTGCCAGCAGCTTAAGCGGGAGTTTCTACAATGAGCAGTTCTTC.

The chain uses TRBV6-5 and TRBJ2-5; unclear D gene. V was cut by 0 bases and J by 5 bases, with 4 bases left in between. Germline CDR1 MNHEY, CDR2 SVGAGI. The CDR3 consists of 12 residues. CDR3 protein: CASSYSGETQYF. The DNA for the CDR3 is TGTGCCAGCAGTTACTCCGGCGAGACCCAGTACTTC.

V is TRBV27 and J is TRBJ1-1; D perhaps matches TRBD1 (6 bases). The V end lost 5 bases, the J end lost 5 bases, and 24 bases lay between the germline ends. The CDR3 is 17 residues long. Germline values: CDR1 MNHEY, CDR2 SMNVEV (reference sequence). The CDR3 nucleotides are TGTGCCAGCAGTCCCCGCTACCCGGACAGAGGGTTAACTGAAGCTTTCTTT. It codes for CASSPRYPDRGLTEAFF.

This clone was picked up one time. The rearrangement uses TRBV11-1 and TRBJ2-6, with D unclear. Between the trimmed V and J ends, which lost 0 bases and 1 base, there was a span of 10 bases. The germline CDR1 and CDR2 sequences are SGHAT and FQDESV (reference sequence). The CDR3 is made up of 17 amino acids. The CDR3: CASSLARTGSGANVLTF. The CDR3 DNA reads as TGTGCCAGCAGCTTAGCCCGAACCGGGTCTGGGGCCAACGTCCTGACTTTC.

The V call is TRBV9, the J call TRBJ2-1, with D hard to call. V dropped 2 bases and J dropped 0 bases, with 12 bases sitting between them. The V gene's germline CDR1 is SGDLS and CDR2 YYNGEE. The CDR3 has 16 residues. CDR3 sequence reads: CASSVWRKSSYNEQFF. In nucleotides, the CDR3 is TGTGCCAGCAGCGTTTGGCGGAAGAGCTCCTACAATGAGCAGTTCTTC.

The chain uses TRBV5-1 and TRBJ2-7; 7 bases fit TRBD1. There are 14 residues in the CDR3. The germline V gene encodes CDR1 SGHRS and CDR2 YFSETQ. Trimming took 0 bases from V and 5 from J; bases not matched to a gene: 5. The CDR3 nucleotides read TGCGCCAGCAGCTTGGGACAGGGTGGAAACGAGCAGTACTTC. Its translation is CASSLGQGGNEQYF.

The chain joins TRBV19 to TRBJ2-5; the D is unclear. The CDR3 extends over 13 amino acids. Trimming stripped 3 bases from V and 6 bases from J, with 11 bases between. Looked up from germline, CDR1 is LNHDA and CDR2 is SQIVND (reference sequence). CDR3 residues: CASSIQRDKTQYF. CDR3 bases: TGTGCCAGTAGTATCCAACGAGATAAGACCCAGTACTTC.

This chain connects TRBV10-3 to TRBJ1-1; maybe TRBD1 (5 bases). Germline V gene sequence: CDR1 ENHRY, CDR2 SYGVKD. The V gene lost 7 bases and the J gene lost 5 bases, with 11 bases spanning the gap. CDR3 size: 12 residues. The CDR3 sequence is CAIKGAGTEAFF. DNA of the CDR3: TGTGCCATCAAGGGTGCAGGGACTGAAGCTTTCTTT.

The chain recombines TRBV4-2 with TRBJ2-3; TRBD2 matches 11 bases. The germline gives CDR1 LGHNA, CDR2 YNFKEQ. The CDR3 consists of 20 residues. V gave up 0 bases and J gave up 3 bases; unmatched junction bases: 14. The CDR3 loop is CASSQDLFLAGGLGTDTQYF. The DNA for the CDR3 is TGTGCCAGCAGCCAAGATCTCTTTTTAGCGGGAGGGCTTGGTACAGATACGCAGTATTTT.

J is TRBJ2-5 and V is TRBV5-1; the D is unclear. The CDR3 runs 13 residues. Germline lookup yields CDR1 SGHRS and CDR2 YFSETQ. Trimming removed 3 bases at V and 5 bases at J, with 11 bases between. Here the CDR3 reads CASSSIRRETQYF. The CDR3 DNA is TGCGCCAGCAGCTCGATCCGGCGGGAGACCCAGTACTTC.

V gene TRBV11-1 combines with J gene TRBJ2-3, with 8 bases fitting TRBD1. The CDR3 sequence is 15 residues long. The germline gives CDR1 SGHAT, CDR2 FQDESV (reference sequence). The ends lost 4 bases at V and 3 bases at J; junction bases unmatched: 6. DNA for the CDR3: TGTGCCAGCAGCTCCCGGACAGGGAGAACAGATACGCAGTATTTT. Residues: CASSSRTGRTDTQYF.